This T cell receptor beta chain was recorded in a study of shared clonotypes between healthy human individuals. Points on this clone: The antigen remains unidentified.

General study findings and limits: Estimated richness values were generally larger in naive subsets than in memory subsets. Despite large depth, rarefaction showed incomplete sorted-subset sequencing. Sequencing depth was expected to affect clonotype sharing among donors.

Authors' methods: ImmunoSEQ gave junction-only sequences without quality scores, so filtering differed. This table comes from immunoSEQ multiplex PCR, and its TCRdb copy is limited to in-frame clones, with some not included. The DNA gave D and trimming, while V, J and clone size come from that table. The sample includes around 1.4 million clones, 98% seen only once; the top ten take over 0.3%. Trimming cost V 1 base and J 9 bases, with 16 bases left between them. Germline values: CDR1 LGHNA, CDR2 YSLEER. The CDR3 extends over 15 amino acids. The sequencing input was naive CD4+ T cells sorted from blood. Subset of the sample: CD45RA+ positively selected. The origin of this receptor is a man aged 25 to 40 in good health. The chain employs TRBV4-3 and TRBJ2-1, with a weak D call TRBD2 (5 bases). Written as DNA, the CDR3 is TGCGCCAGCAGCCAAGTGAACGGGAAGGGCAGTGAGCAGTTCTTC. Translating it yields CASSQVNGKGSEQFF.